A selection of T cell receptor beta chains follows, all from one sample in a study of blood T cell repertoires in COVID-19. Repertoires were generated with immunoSEQ multiplex PCR, while TCRdb's copy carries only in-frame clones and drops some. Of 150,000 to 200,000 clones listed, roughly 84% are singletons. The source material was peripheral blood. These receptors were taken from a man aged 40-55 years with acute or convalescent COVID-19. CDR3s include the opening cysteine and the closing phenylalanine or tryptophan. A D gene is named only where the DNA matches it firmly. Expanded clones get a size class; other rows say once, few or many, or leave the size out.

abundance	d_gene	len	v_gene	j_gene	CDR3aa	CDR3nt
once	NA	14	TRBV10-2	TRBJ2-3	CASTRGGGTDTQYF	TGCGCCAGCACCCGAGGGGGTGGAACAGATACGCAGTATTTT
NA	NA	12	TRBV7-3	TRBJ1-3	CASSPGGDTIYF	TGTGCCAGCAGTCCAGGAGGAGACACCATATATTTT
NA	NA	14	TRBV3-1/TRBV3-2	TRBJ1-2	CASSQDSRGGGYTF	TGTGCCAGCAGCCAGGACTCACGAGGAGGCGGCTACACCTTC
NA	TRBD2	16	TRBV4-1	TRBJ2-1	CASSHYVSGAYNEQFF	TGCGCCAGCAGCCACTATGTTAGCGGGGCCTACAATGAGCAGTTCTTC
NA	NA	12	TRBV20-1	TRBJ2-7	CSASGGVYEQYF	TGCAGTGCTAGTGGAGGAGTATACGAGCAGTACTTC
NA	TRBD1	12	TRBV30	TRBJ2-7	CAWETGSYEQYF	TGTGCCTGGGAGACAGGGAGCTACGAGCAGTACTTC
NA	TRBD1	16	TRBV24-1	TRBJ1-2	CATSDLGTGGSYGYTF	TGTGCCACCAGTGATCTCGGGACAGGGGGAAGCTATGGCTACACCTTC
once	NA	15	TRBV7-9	TRBJ2-3	CASSLAGASTDTQYF	TGTGCCAGCAGCTTAGCGGGGGCCAGCACAGATACGCAGTATTTT
NA	TRBD2	14	TRBV6-5	TRBJ2-1	CASNQGLAYNEQFF	TGTGCCAGCAATCAGGGACTAGCGTACAATGAGCAGTTCTTC
NA	NA	14	TRBV10-3	TRBJ2-3	CAIRRIGGTDTQYF	TGTGCCATCCGTCGTATCGGGGGCACAGATACGCAGTATTTT
NA	NA	12	TRBV6-6	TRBJ1-2	CASSQGNYGYTF	TGTGCCAGCTCGCAGGGGAACTATGGCTACACCTTC
once	TRBD2	15	TRBV6-2/TRBV6-3	TRBJ2-3	CASSLAVSSTDTQYF	TGTGCCAGCAGCCTAGCGGTATCCAGCACAGATACGCAGTATTTT
NA	TRBD2	15	TRBV4-2	TRBJ2-1	CASAAGGNFGGEQFF	TGTGCCAGCGCTGCGGGGGGTAACTTCGGAGGTGAGCAGTTCTTC
NA	NA	16	TRBV27	TRBJ2-5	CASSLNRNRVLGTQYF	TGTGCCAGCAGTTTAAATAGAAACAGGGTCTTGGGGACCCAGTACTTC
once	NA	15	TRBV9	TRBJ2-3	CASSVIQRPTDTQYF	TGTGCCAGCAGCGTAATCCAGCGGCCCACAGATACGCAGTATTTT